The clone carrying this T cell receptor (beta chain) came up many times. This record comes from a study of metastatic and nonmetastatic thyroid tumors. Background on the study: Across blood and tumor or nodule tissue, repertoires from malignant and benign thyroid patients were compared with one another.

This CDR3 is 14 amino acids long. The germline CDR1 and CDR2 sequences are MNHNS and SASEGT. V was shortened by 5 bases and J by 2 bases, with 10 bases between the two germline ends. Source study methods: The study took CDR3 differences across clinicopathological groups and made a distant-metastasis classifier for papillary thyroid cancer from them. TCRdb redid the clone calls on the PCR reads using MiXCR. The V and J calls reflect TCRdb's pipeline rather than the authors' work. The repertoire holds about 24,000 clones, about 17% seen once, with roughly 2.7% in the top ten. Thyroid surgery took place with no prior treatment in any patient.

The receptor comes from a male donor with papillary thyroid cancer or a benign thyroid nodule (not recorded which). Some clones in this sample may be carry-over from other donors' samples. Source material: adjacent normal tissue. This chain links TRBV6-1 with TRBJ1-3; the D is unclear. DNA of the CDR3: TGTGCCAGCAGTACAACCAACCCTGGAAACACCATATATTTT. Its translation: CASSTTNPGNTIYF.